This is a list of T cell receptor beta chains from one sample in a study of cytotoxic CD8 clonotypes in ibrutinib-treated CLL. Some clones are missing from TCRdb's copy, which holds only in-frame ones; the method was immunoSEQ multiplex PCR. The sample includes 20,000 to 30,000 clones, about two thirds of them seen just once. Sequencing used PBMCs, obtained after 24 months of ibrutinib treatment. The receptors stem from a human donor with chronic lymphocytic leukemia. CDR3s include the opening cysteine and the closing phenylalanine or tryptophan.

v_call cdr3_aa
TRBV5-4 CASTKSTGAPGELFF
TRBV7-6 CASSPRGLAGDYEQYF
TRBV7-9 CASSAWVGNDYGYTF
TRBV5-6 CASSFGRAPGANVLTF
TRBV5-1 CASSSWGQPSTDTQYF
TRBV5-6 CASSTGTDSNQPQHF
TRBV5-6 CASSSLKGLREKLFF
TRBV5-4 CASSLGRDRLSYEQYF
TRBV7-8 CASSPAGTSADTQYF
TRBV4-1 CASSQTPGQSSQTQYF
TRBV7-8 CASSLYRGLTGELFF
TRBV5-6 CASSSGEGNYGYTF
TRBV5-6 CASSLGNTDTQYF
TRBV5-1 CASSPPGQGQKAFF
TRBV4-2 CASSHRTGGYEQYF
TRBV5-4 CASSLDQRPLSQQYF
TRBV11-2 CASSLEPGDSYEQYF
TRBV7-6 CASSWTSGGQGETQYF
TRBV11-2 CASSRRTGTAIYEQYF
TRBV11-2 CASSPGTAYTDTQYF
TRBV5-6 CASGLWGNTEAFF
TRBV10-1 CASSESGQDYEQYF
TRBV19 CASIQPGGSTGELFF
TRBV7-9 CASRRTGTTEAFF
TRBV15 CVVQGSYGRDEQFF
TRBV5-1 CASSFGTSGGQETQYF
TRBV19 CASSIGWGSYNSPLHF
TRBV2 CASKSFGDRGYTGELFF
TRBV28 CASSSPIYGNTIYF
TRBV4-2 CASSTGQLGNTEAFF
TRBV27 CASSLLGPINYGYTF
TRBV9 CASSVGNTQYF
TRBV11-2 CASSHGRDMAYEQYF
TRBV5-5 CASSWGVTNYGYTF
TRBV5-5 CASSLAFGFAGNTIYF
TRBV7-9 CASSTRDGTYEQYF
TRBV27 CASSLRSASYNEQFF
TRBV5-4 CASSKDRGSGTEAFF
TRBV29-1 CSVDGQGEAEAFF
TRBV4-1 CASSHPPRNQPQHF
TRBV18 CASSPAGQEGYF
TRBV30 CAWSFRGNSNQPQHF
TRBV11-3 CASSPRNSPRHF